This T cell receptor (beta chain) comes out of a study of CD8+ T cells in alopecia areata. Study conclusions and caveats: TCR sharing across patients was less clear than in mice, possibly HLA-related.

The CDR3 has 11 residues. In germline, CDR1 is DFQATT, CDR2 SNEGSKA (reference sequence). Trimming took off 6 bases at V and 2 bases at J, with 6 bases between the two ends. Treatment given: oral pan-JAK inhibitor, 5-10 mg twice daily. A word on this clone: The antigen remains unidentified.

Extraction and reverse transcription of RNA yielded cDNA as the sequencing template. The table came from immunoSEQ multiplex PCR; TCRdb's copy has only in-frame clones and leaves some out. The sample includes 200,000 to 250,000 clones, about 58% of them seen just once. This specimen was CD4+ T cells sorted from blood, taken at week 4, from a patient treated with tofacitinib. The chain recombines TRBV20-1 with TRBJ2-3; D unclear. The clonotype comes from a human donor with alopecia areata. Written as DNA, the CDR3 is TGCAGTGCCGCAAACACAGATACGCAGTATTTT. Protein: CSAANTDTQYF.